This is a list of T cell receptor beta chains from one sample in a study of control samples from healthy donors and cancer patients. TCRdb's table, derived via immunoSEQ multiplex PCR, lists solely in-frame clones and lacks some. Of around 77,000 clones in the sample, over 80% were seen once. Sequenced material: blood. These receptors all stem from a woman in her fifties or sixties in good health. Each CDR3 is given with its conserved first and last residue. A D gene is named only where the DNA matches it firmly. Clone size appears in some rows only: once, few, many, or a class for an expanded clone.

J: TRBJ1-1; size: .; V: TRBV29-1; length: 14; D: TRBD1; DNA: TGCAGCGTTGGGGACAGGTCCCCGACTACTGAAGCTTTCTTT; CDR3: CSVGDRSPTTEAFF
J: TRBJ2-7; size: once; V: TRBV5-5; length: 14; D: .; DNA: TGTGCCAGCAGCTTCCAGGGGAGCTCCTACGAGCAGTACTTC; CDR3: CASSFQGSSYEQYF
J: TRBJ1-2; size: .; V: TRBV24-1; length: 14; D: .; DNA: TGTGCCACCAGTGATTTGGGGCTGCGGGGTGGCTACACCTTC; CDR3: CATSDLGLRGGYTF
J: TRBJ2-5; size: .; V: TRBV5-6; length: 12; D: .; DNA: TGTGCCAGCAGCTTGTTAAGCGGGACCCAGTACTTC; CDR3: CASSLLSGTQYF
J: TRBJ1-5; size: once; V: TRBV18; length: 16; D: .; DNA: TGTGCCAGCTCACCACCGTCGGCAGGGGCAAATCAGCCCCAGCATTTT; CDR3: CASSPPSAGANQPQHF
J: TRBJ2-1; size: .; V: TRBV6-5; length: 15; D: TRBD1; DNA: TGTGCCAGCAGTACCTATGACAGGGCCTACAATGAGCAGTTCTTC; CDR3: CASSTYDRAYNEQFF
J: TRBJ2-4; size: .; V: TRBV9; length: 16; D: TRBD1; DNA: TGTGCCAGCAGCGTAGGGTGGGACAGTTCCAAAAACATTCAGTACTTC; CDR3: CASSVGWDSSKNIQYF
J: TRBJ1-1; size: once; V: TRBV9; length: 14; D: TRBD1; DNA: TGTGCCAGCAGCACGGGGGACAGGGGCACTGAAGCTTTCTTT; CDR3: CASSTGDRGTEAFF
J: TRBJ2-3; size: .; V: TRBV5-1; length: 16; D: .; DNA: TGCGCCAGCAGCTTGGAGGGCAGGGGCGTCACAGATACGCAGTATTTT; CDR3: CASSLEGRGVTDTQYF
J: TRBJ2-5; size: .; V: TRBV2; length: 11; D: .; DNA: TGTGCCAGCAGCGGACAAGAGACCCAGTACTTC; CDR3: CASSGQETQYF
J: TRBJ2-7; size: .; V: TRBV3-1/TRBV3-2; length: 14; D: TRBD2; DNA: TGTGCCAGCAGCCGAGCGGGGGAGACCTACGAGCAGTACTTC; CDR3: CASSRAGETYEQYF
J: TRBJ2-7; size: .; V: TRBV28; length: 15; D: .; DNA: TGTGCCAGCAGTTTACCCAGGGGCGGGCCCTTAGTGCAGTACTTC; CDR3: CASSLPRGGPLVQYF
J: TRBJ2-1; size: .; V: TRBV27; length: 15; D: .; DNA: TGTGCCAGCAGTCCCGAAATAAGCTTAGCGCATGAGCAGTTCTTC; CDR3: CASSPEISLAHEQFF
J: TRBJ2-1; size: once; V: TRBV7-3; length: 15; D: .; DNA: TGTGCCAGCAGTCCTGGAGTTGGGGCATGGAATGAGCAGTTCTTC; CDR3: CASSPGVGAWNEQFF
J: TRBJ2-1; size: .; V: TRBV6-6; length: 16; D: TRBD1; DNA: TGTGCCAGCAGTGGCCGAGGACAGGGGGCGGGGAATGAGCAGTTCTTC; CDR3: CASSGRGQGAGNEQFF
J: TRBJ1-1; size: .; V: TRBV3-1/TRBV3-2; length: 13; D: .; DNA: TGTGCCAGCGGCAGGACCCAAAACTCTGAAGCTTTCTTT; CDR3: CASGRTQNSEAFF
J: TRBJ2-7; size: .; V: TRBV7-8; length: 14; D: .; DNA: TGTGCCAGCAGCTCTGGTCCACCGACCTACGAGCAGTACTTC; CDR3: CASSSGPPTYEQYF
J: TRBJ1-3; size: .; V: TRBV7-9; length: 18; D: .; DNA: TGTGCCAGCAGCTTAGGTGAGGTGGTCAGCCGCTCTGGAAACACCATATATTTT; CDR3: CASSLGEVVSRSGNTIYF
J: TRBJ1-3; size: .; V: TRBV9; length: 15; D: .; DNA: TGTGCCAGCAGCGTAGCCCTAAACTCTGGAAACACCATATATTTT; CDR3: CASSVALNSGNTIYF
J: TRBJ1-1; size: .; V: TRBV5-5; length: 14; D: .; DNA: TGTGCCAGCAGCTTAATCCGGGGAGGTACTGAAGCTTTCTTT; CDR3: CASSLIRGGTEAFF
J: TRBJ1-2; size: .; V: TRBV7-8; length: 11; D: .; DNA: TGTGCCAGCAGCTTGGGAGGGCCGTACACCTTC; CDR3: CASSLGGPYTF
J: TRBJ1-2; size: .; V: TRBV28; length: 12; D: TRBD1; DNA: TGTGCCTCCAATCAGGGGGGGCTTGGCTACACCTTC; CDR3: CASNQGGLGYTF
J: TRBJ2-1; size: .; V: TRBV6-1; length: 16; D: .; DNA: TGTGCCAGCAGTGTTCAAACTAACGGGCCTTACAATGAGCAGTTCTTC; CDR3: CASSVQTNGPYNEQFF
J: TRBJ1-6; size: .; V: TRBV6-1; length: 15; D: .; DNA: TGTGCCAGCAGTGAAGGTTCGACGGGCTATTCACCCCTCCACTTT; CDR3: CASSEGSTGYSPLHF
J: TRBJ1-2; size: .; V: TRBV19; length: 15; D: .; DNA: TGTGCCAGTAGTCGAAGCATTAGCCCTAACTATGGCTACACCTTC; CDR3: CASSRSISPNYGYTF
J: TRBJ2-7; size: once; V: TRBV11-1; length: 14; D: TRBD2; DNA: TGTGCCAGCGGACGGGCTAGCGGGAGCTACGAGCAGTACTTC; CDR3: CASGRASGSYEQYF
J: TRBJ1-6; size: .; V: TRBV9; length: 15; D: .; DNA: TGTGCCAGCAGCGTAGGTGGCATGAGTAATTCACCCCTCCACTTT; CDR3: CASSVGGMSNSPLHF
J: TRBJ2-3; size: .; V: TRBV10-1; length: 13; D: TRBD2; DNA: TGCGCCACCGGGGGGTCGGGAGCCGATACGCAGTATTTT; CDR3: CATGGSGADTQYF
J: TRBJ2-5; size: few; V: TRBV11-2; length: 17; D: .; DNA: TGTGCCAGCAGGCCACGACTGCGGGACTCTGATCGGGAGACCCAGTACTTC; CDR3: CASRPRLRDSDRETQYF
J: TRBJ2-7; size: medium-sized; V: TRBV6-2/TRBV6-3; length: 12; D: .; DNA: TGTGCCAGCAGTACAGGGAGCTACGAGCAGTACTTC; CDR3: CASSTGSYEQYF
J: TRBJ1-2; size: .; V: TRBV10-3; length: 16; D: .; DNA: TGTGCCATCAGTGACGGGCTTAGTACCACTAACTATGGCTACACCTTC; CDR3: CAISDGLSTTNYGYTF
J: TRBJ1-5; size: .; V: TRBV7-9; length: 14; D: TRBD1; DNA: TGTGCCAGCACCGGGGGACAGGGCGATCAGCCCCAGCATTTT; CDR3: CASTGGQGDQPQHF
J: TRBJ2-1; size: .; V: TRBV2; length: 15; D: TRBD1; DNA: TGTGCCAGCAGTTCCGGGACAGGGTTTTCCAATGAGCAGTTCTTC; CDR3: CASSSGTGFSNEQFF
J: TRBJ1-1; size: .; V: TRBV30; length: 13; D: .; DNA: TGTGCCTGGAGTCGGACAGCGAACACTGAAGCTTTCTTT; CDR3: CAWSRTANTEAFF
J: TRBJ1-1; size: .; V: TRBV6-5; length: 14; D: TRBD1; DNA: TGTGCCAGCAGTATAACAGGGGGGAGTACTGAAGCTTTCTTT; CDR3: CASSITGGSTEAFF
J: TRBJ1-5; size: .; V: TRBV6-4; length: 17; D: .; DNA: TGTGCCAGCAGTGACCGTTTCGGGCCGAGTAGCAATCAGCCCCAGCATTTT; CDR3: CASSDRFGPSSNQPQHF
J: TRBJ2-1; size: once; V: TRBV28; length: 14; D: .; DNA: TGTGCCAGCAGGCGGTCTAGCTCCTACAATGAGCAGTTCTTC; CDR3: CASRRSSSYNEQFF
J: TRBJ2-5; size: once; V: TRBV2; length: 14; D: TRBD2; DNA: TGTGCCAGCAGTTTTAGCGGGTCCCAAGAGACCCAGTACTTC; CDR3: CASSFSGSQETQYF
J: TRBJ1-2; size: .; V: TRBV12-3/TRBV12-4; length: 12; D: .; DNA: TGTGCCAGCAGTTTCCCCGACTATGGCTACACCTTC; CDR3: CASSFPDYGYTF
J: TRBJ1-5; size: .; V: TRBV6-1; length: 19; D: .; DNA: TGTGCCAGCAGTGAAGAGGGGGGGCTCCTCGGGGGTTATAGCCAGCCCCAGCATTTT; CDR3: CASSEEGGLLGGYSQPQHF
J: TRBJ2-3; size: .; V: TRBV10-1; length: 13; D: TRBD1; DNA: TGCGCCAGCTCGGACAGGACCCGCGGTACGCAGTATTTT; CDR3: CASSDRTRGTQYF